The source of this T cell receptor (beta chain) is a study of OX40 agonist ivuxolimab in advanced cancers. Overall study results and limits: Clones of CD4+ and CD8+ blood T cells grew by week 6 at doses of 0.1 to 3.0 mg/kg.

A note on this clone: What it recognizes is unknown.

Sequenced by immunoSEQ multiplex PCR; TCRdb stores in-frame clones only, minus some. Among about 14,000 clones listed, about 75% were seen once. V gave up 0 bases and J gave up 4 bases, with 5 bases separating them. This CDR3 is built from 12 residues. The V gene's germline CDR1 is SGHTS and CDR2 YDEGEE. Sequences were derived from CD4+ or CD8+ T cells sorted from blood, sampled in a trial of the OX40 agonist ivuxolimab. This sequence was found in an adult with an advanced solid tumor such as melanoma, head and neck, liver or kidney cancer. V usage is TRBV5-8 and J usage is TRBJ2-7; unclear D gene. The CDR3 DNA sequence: TGTGCCAGCAGCTTGGACGGATACGAGCAGTACTTC. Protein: CASSLDGYEQYF.